This T cell receptor (beta chain) was sequenced for a study of identical twins (dated by TCRdb to the mid-2010s). Study-wide context: To test whether fetal clonotypes persist, the study used deep sequencing on TCR alpha and beta repertoires from monozygotic twins, unrelated adults of various ages, and cord blood. Replicate twin experiments were performed at different times using different library preparation protocols to rule out contamination. Summary of the overall study and its limitations: A weaker excess of twin sharing was found in beta out-of-frame sequences because the signal-to-noise ratio was lowered by fewer shared sequences. Recombination models systematically underestimated out-of-frame TCR alpha sharing in monozygotic twins but agreed with sharing between unrelated individuals. Conclusions relied on cross-sectional statistical analysis, since the same donors could not be followed over many years. Zero-insertion analyses could be partly confounded by invariant T cells such as MAIT and iNKT, although diverse VJ usage argued against such confounding for most clonotypes. Fewer insertions were carried by abundant cord blood beta clonotypes, a similar but weaker trend appeared in young adult naive repertoires, and no such trend appeared in memory repertoires. Compared with coincidental sharing between unrelated individuals, out-of-frame TCR alpha sequences shared between twins showed an excess of sequences with low generation probability.

A word on this clonotype: The target of this receptor is not known. The input lacks base qualities; no much larger clone sits a single base away.

The germline V gene yields ENHRY for CDR1 and SYGVKD for CDR2. V gives up 2 bases and J gives up 6 bases, and the segment between their germline ends measures 17 bases. Measured from the cysteine to the phenylalanine, the CDR3 is 15 residues long. The sequence is cut down to CDR3 DNA, 45 bases in frame from base 1. Every donor was a healthy Caucasian. Three pairs of female monozygotic twins, all aged roughly 18 to 30 years, made up the twin cohort. The RNA used for TCR libraries was isolated from peripheral blood mononuclear cells. The receptor library was made with 5' RACE. The sample was run on an Illumina HiSeq 2000. Template switching added a universal primer binding site, and the final cDNA carried a unique molecular identifier that allowed TCR cDNA molecules to be counted accurately. First-strand cDNA for TCR alpha and beta chains was synthesized from specific primers in the conserved constant-segment region. To control for contamination, every cDNA library carried two barcodes: a SMART-Mk sample barcode plus Illumina barcodes. Two successive PCR steps introduced TruSeq adapter sequences along with Illumina sample barcodes. The TCR alpha and beta cDNA libraries were sequenced on the Illumina HiSeq platform using custom primers. The original methods were these. MiGEC was used to process raw reads and extract unique molecular identifiers, and MiXCR was used to find CDR3 positions. Recombination models were inferred per individual with the repgenHMM and IGoR tools using an EM algorithm. Shared clonotypes were analyzed with the tcR package in R, and sharing was normalized by the product of cloneset sizes. To study raw recombination free of thymic and clonal selection effects, out-of-frame nonproductive sequences were analyzed. TCRdb reworked the public reads: Q25 trimming with fastp, MiXCR clone assembly, productive beta chains retained. Merged by CDR3 protein, the rows form single entries marked with the most common genes and DNA. The V and J calls come from TCRdb's annotation, not from the publication. The sample table records about 730,000 distinct CDR3 sequences; 21% of these occur just once. The ten largest account for 4% to 5.5% of the sample.

These data also formed part of another study, on T cells expressing NK-cell markers. The second publication reports: Eight or nine donors provided sorted CD3+CD56+NKG2C+, CD3+CD56+NKG2C- and CD3+CD56-NKG2C+ T-cell subsets, whose TCR beta-chain repertoires were profiled. Seven of the eight sequenced donors were HCMV-seropositive and one was HCMV-seronegative. To restrict sorting to alphabetaTCR-expressing T cells, an anti-gammadeltaTCR antibody was added in several experiments. In roughly six donors, the dominant CD3+CD56+NKG2C+ clonotypes ranked among the top 10 CD8+ clonotypes, making up roughly 1.0-7.0% of CD8+ T cells. Those dominant clonotypes were again the most abundant among CD3+CD56-NKG2C+ cells in a handful of donors, at roughly 28.3-65%. It remained unclear whether the expanded NKG2C-expressing T cell clones were specific for HCMV antigens. The study sequenced eight donors, all healthy volunteers chosen at random: three men and five women. HCMV serostatus was determined by detecting HCMV-specific IgG in serum with a commercial ELISA kit. For over 5 donors, bulk peripheral blood T-cell repertoires were also sequenced from unsorted PBMC. MIGEC handled demultiplexing of the reads and grouping by UMI, while MiTCR was used to assemble and quantify clonotypes. Only TCR cDNA sequences supported by at least two reads were kept to exclude erroneous sequences. The tcR package was used for downstream repertoire analysis, and clonotypes were matched across fractions by CDR3 nucleotide sequence plus V segment. Antigen specificity was annotated against VDJdb with VDJmatch, allowing one amino acid substitution in CDR3.

This sequence uses TRBV10-3 and TRBJ2-7; D gene: possibly TRBD1, on 6 matching bases. The receptor comes from a woman aged 18-29 years in good health. The sequenced material came from PBMCs. The DNA sequence is as follows: TGTGCCATCAGTGAGCTTTTGGCAGGGGCGAGCGAGCAGTACTTC. The encoded protein is CAISELLAGASEQYF.